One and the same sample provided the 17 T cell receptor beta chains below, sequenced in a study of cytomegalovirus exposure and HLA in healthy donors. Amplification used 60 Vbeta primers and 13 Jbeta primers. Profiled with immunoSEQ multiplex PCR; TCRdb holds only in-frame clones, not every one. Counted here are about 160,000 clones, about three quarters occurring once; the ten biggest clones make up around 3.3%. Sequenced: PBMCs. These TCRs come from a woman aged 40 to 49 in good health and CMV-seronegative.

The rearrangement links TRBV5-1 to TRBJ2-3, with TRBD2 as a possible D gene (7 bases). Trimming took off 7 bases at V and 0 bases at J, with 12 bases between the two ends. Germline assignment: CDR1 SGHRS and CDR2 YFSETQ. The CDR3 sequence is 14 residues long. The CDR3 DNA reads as TGCGCCAGCGGACTAGGGGGGAGCACAGATACGCAGTATTTT. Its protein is CASGLGGSTDTQYF.

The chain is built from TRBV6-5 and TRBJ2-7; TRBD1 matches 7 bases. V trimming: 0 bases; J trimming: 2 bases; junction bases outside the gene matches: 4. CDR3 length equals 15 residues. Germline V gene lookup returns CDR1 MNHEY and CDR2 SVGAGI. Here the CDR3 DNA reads TGTGCCAGCAGTTACTCTCCGGGACAGCCCTACGAGCAGTACTTC. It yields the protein CASSYSPGQPYEQYF.

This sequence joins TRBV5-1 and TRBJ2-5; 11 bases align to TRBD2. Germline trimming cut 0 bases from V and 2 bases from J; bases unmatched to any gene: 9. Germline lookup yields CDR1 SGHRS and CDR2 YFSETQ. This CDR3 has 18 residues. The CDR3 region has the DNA TGCGCCAGCAGCTTGGTGCTAGCGGGGGGCCTAGAGCAAGAGACCCAGTACTTC. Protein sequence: CASSLVLAGGLEQETQYF.

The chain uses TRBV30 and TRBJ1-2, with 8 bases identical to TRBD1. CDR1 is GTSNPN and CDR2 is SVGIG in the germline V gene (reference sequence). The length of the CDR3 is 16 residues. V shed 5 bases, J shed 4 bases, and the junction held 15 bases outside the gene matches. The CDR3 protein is CAWRKRAGGRPYGYTF. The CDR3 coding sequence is TGTGCCTGGCGCAAACGCGCAGGGGGCCGGCCCTATGGCTACACCTTC.

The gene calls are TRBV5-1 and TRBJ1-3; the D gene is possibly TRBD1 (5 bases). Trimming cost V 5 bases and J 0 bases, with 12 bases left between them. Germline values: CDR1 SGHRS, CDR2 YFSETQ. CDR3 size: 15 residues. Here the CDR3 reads CASRSGTLSGNTIYF. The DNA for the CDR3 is TGCGCCAGCAGGTCCGGGACTCTCTCTGGAAACACCATATATTTT.

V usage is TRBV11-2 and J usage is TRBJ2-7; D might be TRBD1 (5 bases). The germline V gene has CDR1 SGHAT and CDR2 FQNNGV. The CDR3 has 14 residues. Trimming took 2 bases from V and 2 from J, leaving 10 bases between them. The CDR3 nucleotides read TGTGCCAGCAGCTTATCGCAGGGCCCCTACGAGCAGTACTTC. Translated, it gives CASSLSQGPYEQYF.

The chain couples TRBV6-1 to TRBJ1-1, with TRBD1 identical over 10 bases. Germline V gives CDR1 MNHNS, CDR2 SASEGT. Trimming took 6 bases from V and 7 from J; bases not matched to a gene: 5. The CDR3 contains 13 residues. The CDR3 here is CASSYGTGVEAFF. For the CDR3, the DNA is TGTGCCAGCAGCTATGGGACAGGGGTTGAAGCTTTCTTT.

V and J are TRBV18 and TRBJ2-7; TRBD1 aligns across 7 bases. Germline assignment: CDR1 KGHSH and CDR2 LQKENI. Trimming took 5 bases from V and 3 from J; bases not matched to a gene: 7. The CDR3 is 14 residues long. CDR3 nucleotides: TGTGCCAGCTCAGTCCGGGACAGATTCTACGAGCAGTACTTC. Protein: CASSVRDRFYEQYF.

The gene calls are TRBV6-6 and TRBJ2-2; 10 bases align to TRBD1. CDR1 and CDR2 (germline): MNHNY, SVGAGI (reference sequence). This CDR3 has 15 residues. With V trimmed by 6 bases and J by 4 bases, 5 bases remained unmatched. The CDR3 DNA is TGTGCCAGCAGCCGGGACAGGGGACTCACCGGGGAGCTGTTTTTT. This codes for CASSRDRGLTGELFF.

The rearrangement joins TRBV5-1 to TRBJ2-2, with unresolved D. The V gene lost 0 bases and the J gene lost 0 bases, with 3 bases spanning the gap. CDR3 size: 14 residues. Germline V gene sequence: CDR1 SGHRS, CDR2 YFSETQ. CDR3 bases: TGCGCCAGCAGCTTGGTTACGAACACCGGGGAGCTGTTTTTT. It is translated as CASSLVTNTGELFF.

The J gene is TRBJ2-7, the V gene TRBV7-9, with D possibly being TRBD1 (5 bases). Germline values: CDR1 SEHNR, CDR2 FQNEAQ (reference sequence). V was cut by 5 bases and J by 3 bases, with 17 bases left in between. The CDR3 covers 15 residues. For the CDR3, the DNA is TGTGCCAGCAGCCAAGGACACCCGCAACTCTACGAGCAGTACTTC. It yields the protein CASSQGHPQLYEQYF.

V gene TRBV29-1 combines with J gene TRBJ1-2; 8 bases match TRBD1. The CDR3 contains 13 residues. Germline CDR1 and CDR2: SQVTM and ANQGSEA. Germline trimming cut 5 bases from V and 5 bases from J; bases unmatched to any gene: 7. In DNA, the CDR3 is TGCAGCGTTTCTCAGGGGGCGGAGTATGGCTACACCTTC. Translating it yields CSVSQGAEYGYTF.

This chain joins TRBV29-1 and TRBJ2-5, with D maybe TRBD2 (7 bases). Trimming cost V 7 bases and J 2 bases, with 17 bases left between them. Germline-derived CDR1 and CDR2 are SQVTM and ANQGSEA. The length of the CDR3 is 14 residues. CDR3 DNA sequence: TGCAGCGCCCTAAGGGGGGGGCGGCAAGAGACCCAGTACTTC. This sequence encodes CSALRGGRQETQYF.

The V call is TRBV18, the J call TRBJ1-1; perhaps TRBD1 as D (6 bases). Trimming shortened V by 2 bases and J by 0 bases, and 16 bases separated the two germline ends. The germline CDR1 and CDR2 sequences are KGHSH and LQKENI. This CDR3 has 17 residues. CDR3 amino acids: CASSPTGGGVVNTEAFF. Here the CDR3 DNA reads TGTGCCAGCTCACCAACGGGAGGGGGGGTGGTGAACACTGAAGCTTTCTTT.

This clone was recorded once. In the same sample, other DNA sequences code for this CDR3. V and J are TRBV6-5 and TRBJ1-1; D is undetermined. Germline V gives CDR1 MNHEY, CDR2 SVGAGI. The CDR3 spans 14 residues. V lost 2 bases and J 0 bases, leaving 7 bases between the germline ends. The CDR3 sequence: CASSYGRMNTEAFF. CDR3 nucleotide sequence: TGTGCCAGCAGTTACGGCCGAATGAACACTGAAGCTTTCTTT.

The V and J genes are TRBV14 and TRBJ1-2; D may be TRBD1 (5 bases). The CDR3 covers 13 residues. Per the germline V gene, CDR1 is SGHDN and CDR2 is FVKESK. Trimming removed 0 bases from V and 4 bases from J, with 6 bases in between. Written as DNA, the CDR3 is TGTGCCAGCAGCCAAGACAGGGCCTATGGCTACACCTTC. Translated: CASSQDRAYGYTF.

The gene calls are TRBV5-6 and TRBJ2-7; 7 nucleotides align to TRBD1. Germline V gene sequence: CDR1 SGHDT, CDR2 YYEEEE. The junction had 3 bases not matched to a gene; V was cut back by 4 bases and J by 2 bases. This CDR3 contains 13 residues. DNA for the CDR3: TGTGCCAGCAGCGTAGGGGGCGCCTACGAGCAGTACTTC. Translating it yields CASSVGGAYEQYF.